The 27 T cell receptor beta chains in this list originate from one sample, sequenced in a study of shared clonotypes between healthy human individuals. Profiled with immunoSEQ multiplex PCR; TCRdb holds only in-frame clones, not every one. The sample has about 380,000 clones; about 96% are singletons. Sequenced input: memory CD8+ T cells sorted from blood. Subset described: CD45RO+ cells pooled with CCR7-negative TemRA cells. The origin of the receptors is a man younger than 40 in good health.

Comment on this clone: This CDR3 is also generated by other DNA sequences in the sample. V usage is TRBV27 and J usage is TRBJ2-7, with 10 bases matching TRBD1. V dropped 6 bases and J dropped 3; count of bases not matched to a gene: 2. The CDR3 extends over 13 amino acids. Germline V lookup: CDR1 MNHEY, CDR2 SMNVEV (reference sequence). This CDR3 reads CASRRTGGYEQYF. DNA for the CDR3: TGTGCCAGCAGAAGGACAGGGGGCTACGAGCAGTACTTC.

The CDR3 spells CASSLGDPALYEQYF. Here the CDR3 DNA reads TGTGCCAGCAGCTTAGGGGACCCCGCTCTCTACGAGCAGTACTTC. The V call is TRBV7-9, the J call TRBJ2-7; D possibly uses TRBD1 or TRBD2 (5 bases each). Germline loops: CDR1 SEHNR, CDR2 FQNEAQ (reference sequence). With 1 base removed from V and 3 bases from J, the gap between germline ends came to 13 bases. The CDR3 is 15 amino acids. The variable domain in full, completed from reference TRBV7-9 and TRBJ2-7, reads DTGVSQNPRHKITKRGQNVTFRCDPISEHNRLYWYRQTLGQGPEFLTYFQNEAQLEKSRLLSDRFSAERPKGSFSTLEIQRTEQGDSAMYLCASSLGDPALYEQYFGPGTRLTVT.

This chain connects TRBV4-1 to TRBJ2-7; D unclear. In germline, CDR1 is MGHRA, CDR2 YSYEKL. CDR3 length equals 13 residues. V lost 3 bases and J 7 bases, leaving 13 bases between the germline ends. The CDR3 reads CASSQVPELEQYF. CDR3 nucleotide sequence: TGCGCCAGCAGCCAGGTACCCGAGCTTGAGCAGTACTTC.

Regarding this clone: Within the sample, other DNA sequences also encode this same CDR3. V is TRBV5-1 and J is TRBJ2-5; the D is unclear. Trimming took off 0 bases at V and 5 bases at J, with 5 bases between the two ends. CDR3 size: 12 residues. The germline CDR1 and CDR2 sequences are SGHRS and YFSETQ. CDR3 loop: CASSLGSETQYF. The CDR3, as DNA: TGCGCCAGCAGCTTGGGTTCGGAGACCCAGTACTTC.

The chain joins TRBV20-1 to TRBJ2-7; D remains ambiguous. From germline, CDR1 is DFQATT and CDR2 SNEGSKA (reference sequence). This CDR3 comprises 11 residues. Trimming removed 5 bases from V and 3 bases from J, with 8 bases in between. The CDR3 is CSAGLSYEQYF. Written as DNA, the CDR3 is TGCAGTGCTGGTTTGAGCTACGAGCAGTACTTC.

The chain couples TRBV10-1 to TRBJ2-1; 11 bases fit TRBD2. The germline CDR1 and CDR2 sequences are WNHNN and SYGVQD (reference sequence). Unmatched junction bases numbered 4, after V lost 5 bases and J lost 10 bases. The CDR3 contains 13 residues. The CDR3 coding sequence is TGCGCCAGCAGTTTGAGGACTAGCGGGGAGCAGTTCTTC. It codes for CASSLRTSGEQFF.

The chain carries TRBV5-1 and TRBJ2-7; 11 bases are a match to TRBD2. Germline V CDR1 and CDR2: SGHRS, YFSETQ. This CDR3 spans 16 amino acids. Trimming at V came to 0 bases and at J to 3 bases, leaving 5 bases not matched to a gene. CDR3 DNA: TGCGCCAGCAGCTTGGACCCGGGACTAGCGGTCTACGAGCAGTACTTC. Encoded protein: CASSLDPGLAVYEQYF.

The V call is TRBV28, the J call TRBJ2-1, with D possibly matching TRBD2 (5 bases). The germline V gene has CDR1 MDHEN and CDR2 SYDVKM. V lost 0 bases, J lost 0 bases, and 18 bases lay in between. The CDR3 has 19 amino acids. The CDR3 DNA reads TGTGCCAGCAGTTTATGGCGGCGGCGGACTCAATCCTCCTACAATGAGCAGTTCTTC. Protein product: CASSLWRRRTQSSYNEQFF.

This clone has a single count. V is TRBV4-2 and J is TRBJ2-2; a weak D match, TRBD2 (6 bases). The V end lost 4 bases, the J end lost 1 base, and 10 bases lay between the germline ends. In germline, CDR1 is LGHNA, CDR2 YNFKEQ. The CDR3 totals 15 residues. The CDR3 sequence is CASSLRDLNTGELFF. Here the CDR3 DNA reads TGTGCCAGCAGCCTTCGGGACTTGAACACCGGGGAGCTGTTTTTT.

The rearrangement uses TRBV28 and TRBJ2-1; 8 bases agree with TRBD2. Germline lookup yields CDR1 MDHEN and CDR2 SYDVKM. The ends lost 8 bases at V and 3 bases at J; junction bases unmatched: 18. The CDR3 loop spans 18 amino acids. The CDR3 protein is CASPPSGAQRESYNEQFF. Written as DNA, the CDR3 is TGTGCCAGCCCGCCGTCGGGCGCCCAGCGGGAGAGCTACAATGAGCAGTTCTTC.

This chain uses TRBV29-1 with TRBJ2-3; 7 bases align to TRBD1. Germline V gene lookup returns CDR1 SQVTM and CDR2 ANQGSEA. This CDR3 is built from 13 residues. V dropped 6 bases and J dropped 1; count of bases not matched to a gene: 4. Here the CDR3 reads CSVATGGTDTQYF. CDR3 sequence (DNA): TGCAGCGTCGCTACAGGGGGCACAGATACGCAGTATTTT.

The chain employs TRBV27 and TRBJ2-1, with 12 bases aligning to TRBD2. V lost 5 bases to trimming and J lost 7 bases; unmatched junction nucleotides: 9. The germline gives CDR1 MNHEY, CDR2 SMNVEV (reference sequence). CDR3 length equals 16 residues. CDR3: CASSALAGGPWNEQFF. In DNA, the CDR3 is TGTGCCAGCAGTGCGCTAGCGGGAGGGCCGTGGAATGAGCAGTTCTTC.

The rearrangement links TRBV5-1 to TRBJ2-1, with D perhaps TRBD1 (6 bases). CDR1 and CDR2 (germline): SGHRS, YFSETQ. The CDR3 contains 12 residues. V was shortened by 0 bases and J by 10 bases, with 8 bases between the two germline ends. The CDR3 DNA is TGCGCCAGCAGCTTGGAAGGACAGGAGCAGTTCTTC. It yields the protein CASSLEGQEQFF.

V is TRBV30 and J is TRBJ2-2; 7 nucleotides align to TRBD1. Germline-derived CDR1 and CDR2 are GTSNPN and SVGIG (reference sequence). This CDR3 is 16 amino acids long. With V trimmed by 1 base and J by 2 bases, 7 bases remained unmatched. This CDR3 is CAWSDVRQGNTGELFF. CDR3 sequence (DNA): TGTGCCTGGAGTGATGTGAGACAGGGTAACACCGGGGAGCTGTTTTTT.

The chain employs TRBV5-1 and TRBJ2-7; D ambiguous. Germline CDR1 reads SGHRS; CDR2 reads YFSETQ. CDR3 length: 13 residues. Trimming cost V 4 bases and J 3 bases, with 11 bases left between them. In nucleotides, the CDR3 is TGCGCCAGCAGCCCGCAGGAACTCTACGAGCAGTACTTC. Amino acids: CASSPQELYEQYF.

This sequence joins TRBV30 and TRBJ2-6; 9 bases are shared with TRBD1. Trimming cost V 5 bases and J 0 bases; bases outside gene matches: 8. CDR1 is GTSNPN and CDR2 is SVGIG in the germline V gene (reference sequence). CDR3 length equals 17 residues. CDR3 amino acids: CAWSRTGAISGANVLTF. CDR3 coding DNA: TGTGCCTGGTCTCGGACAGGGGCGATCTCTGGGGCCAACGTCCTGACTTTC.

This clone was observed once. CDR3 sequence reads: CASSEAGQHYGYTF. As DNA, the CDR3 is TGTGCCAGCAGTGAAGCGGGACAGCACTATGGCTACACCTTC. The rearrangement links TRBV6-1 to TRBJ1-2; 7 positions match TRBD1. The CDR3 totals 14 residues. From germline, CDR1 is MNHNS and CDR2 SASEGT. The J segment lost 3 bases and the V segment lost 0 bases, leaving 1 base of the junction unmatched.

The rearrangement links TRBV6-5 to TRBJ2-3; D remains ambiguous. V gave up 2 bases and J gave up 7 bases, with 10 bases separating them. The germline V gene has CDR1 MNHEY and CDR2 SVGAGI. The CDR3 runs to 13 residues. CDR3 sequence (DNA): TGTGCCAGCAGTTACAGAGGATTGCATACGCAGTATTTT. The encoded protein is CASSYRGLHTQYF.

This sequence joins TRBV28 and TRBJ2-7; the match to TRBD2 covers 11 bases. The germline gives CDR1 MDHEN, CDR2 SYDVKM. Losses at the gene ends were 4 bases for V and 6 bases for J; bases not matched to a gene: 14. The CDR3 has 17 residues. The CDR3 sequence: CASSSGAEPLAGGEQYF. CDR3 DNA sequence: TGTGCCAGCAGTTCCGGGGCCGAGCCTCTAGCGGGAGGCGAGCAGTACTTC.

The chain recombines TRBV5-1 with TRBJ2-7; 10 bases align to TRBD2. The CDR3 is 14 residues long. The germline V gene has CDR1 SGHRS and CDR2 YFSETQ. Unmatched junction bases numbered 8, after V lost 7 bases and J lost 4 bases. This chain's CDR3 is CASSRSSGRYEQYF. Here the CDR3 DNA reads TGCGCCAGCTCCAGGAGTAGCGGGAGGTACGAGCAGTACTTC. The full variable domain, with the rest looked up from reference TRBV5-1 and TRBJ2-7, is KAGVTQTPRYLIKTRGQQVTLSCSPISGHRSVSWYQQTPGQGLQFLFEYFSETQRNKGNFPGRFSGRQFSNSRSEMNVSTLELGDSALYLCASSRSSGRYEQYFGPGTRLTVT.

The gene calls are TRBV28 and TRBJ1-1; D may be TRBD1 (6 bases). The germline CDR1 and CDR2 sequences are MDHEN and SYDVKM. Trimming removed 5 bases at V and 0 bases at J, with 7 bases between. The CDR3 totals 13 residues. The CDR3 DNA reads TGTGCCAGCAGTGGGGGCATGAACACTGAAGCTTTCTTT. This encodes CASSGGMNTEAFF.

The V gene is TRBV9, the J gene TRBJ1-6, with 10 nucleotides matching TRBD1. The CDR3 has 15 amino acids. The germline V gene has CDR1 SGDLS and CDR2 YYNGEE. With V trimmed by 0 bases and J by 10 bases, 4 bases remained unmatched. CDR3 bases: TGTGCCAGCAGCGTAGGTAGGGACAGGGGCTCACCCCTCCACTTT. As protein: CASSVGRDRGSPLHF.

The J gene is TRBJ2-7, the V gene TRBV25-1; tentatively, D is TRBD2 (6 bases). Trimming left V 1 base short and J 4 bases short, with 11 bases between. Germline lookup yields CDR1 MGHDK and CDR2 SYGVNS. The CDR3 spans 14 residues. The CDR3: CASSEWGSGYEQYF. The CDR3 nucleotides read TGTGCCAGCAGTGAATGGGGTAGCGGATACGAGCAGTACTTC.

The rearrangement joins TRBV4-1 to TRBJ1-3; the D gene is possibly TRBD1 (5 bases). Deletions cut 0 bases from V and 1 base from J, with 10 bases between. The CDR3 runs to 16 residues. Germline values: CDR1 MGHRA, CDR2 YSYEKL. CDR3 sequence reads: CASSQDTGLSGNTIYF. CDR3 in DNA: TGCGCCAGCAGCCAAGATACGGGACTGTCTGGAAACACCATATATTTT.

The chain carries TRBV4-2 and TRBJ2-1; the D call may be TRBD1 or TRBD2 (5 bases each). The germline V gene encodes CDR1 LGHNA and CDR2 YNFKEQ. The ends were cut back, 2 bases at V and 5 bases at J, with 16 bases in the middle. The CDR3 is made up of 16 amino acids. The CDR3 region is CASSQRTYLGDNEQFF. CDR3 DNA sequence: TGTGCCAGCAGCCAACGGACTTACCTAGGGGACAATGAGCAGTTCTTC.

The chain uses TRBV5-1 and TRBJ2-7; D call uncertain. CDR1 and CDR2 (germline): SGHRS, YFSETQ. With 0 bases removed from V and 4 bases from J, the gap between germline ends came to 8 bases. CDR3 size: 13 residues. The CDR3 loop is CASSLALGYEQYF. The CDR3 DNA is TGCGCCAGCAGCTTGGCCTTAGGGTACGAGCAGTACTTC.

The chain carries TRBV7-9 and TRBJ2-1; 15 bases fit TRBD2. V gave up 6 bases and J gave up 7 bases; unmatched junction bases: 7. From germline, CDR1 is SEHNR and CDR2 FQNEAQ (reference sequence). The CDR3 covers 16 residues. CDR3: CASSRTSGRARNEQFF. As DNA, the CDR3 is TGTGCCAGCAGTAGGACTAGCGGGAGGGCCCGGAATGAGCAGTTCTTC.